This T cell receptor (beta chain) was observed in a study of CD8 T cells in Susac syndrome. The T cells that were sequenced for TCR beta were CD8+ and CD4+ cells from blood. The V gene's germline CDR1 is SGHTA and CDR2 FQGNSA. Trimming took off 0 bases at V and 6 bases at J, with 12 bases between the two ends. The CDR3 runs to 14 residues. Reverse transcription used roughly 0.5 to 1 ug RNA and random hexamers. Each CDR3 protein gets one entry after TCRdb re-called the immunoSEQ multiplex PCR reads with MiXCR. The data show about 300,000 distinct CDR3 sequences, about 91% seen once. This receptor was taken from a human donor with multiple sclerosis. The chain is built from TRBV7-2 and TRBJ2-7; either TRBD1 or TRBD2 may fit D (6 bases each). Source material: CD4+ T cells from PBMCs. The CDR3 loop reads CASSLASRGLEQYF. CDR3 coding DNA: TGTGCCAGCAGCTTAGCCTCCCGGGGGCTCGAGCAGTACTTC.